The 13 T cell receptor beta chains reported below all come from one sample, sequenced in a study of OX40 agonist ivuxolimab in advanced cancers. Generated by immunoSEQ multiplex PCR, the TCRdb table keeps only in-frame clones and is missing some. Of approximately 84,000 clones listed, approximately 94% are singletons. The sequenced sample was CD4+ or CD8+ T cells sorted from blood, obtained in a trial of the OX40 agonist ivuxolimab. The receptors stem from an adult with an advanced solid tumor such as melanoma, head and neck, liver or kidney cancer.

CDR3 loop: CASSYSRWGSTDTQYF. The CDR3 region has the DNA TGTGCCAGCAGTTACTCGAGGTGGGGGTCCACAGATACGCAGTATTTT. This chain links TRBV6-6 with TRBJ2-3; D is possibly TRBD1 or TRBD2 (5 bases each). This CDR3 region has 16 residues. Trimming pared 0 bases from V and 2 bases from J, leaving 12 bases between. The germline V gene encodes CDR1 MNHNY and CDR2 SVGAGI (reference sequence).

V is TRBV9 and J is TRBJ2-2; 8 bases match TRBD2. The CDR3 totals 16 residues. Losses at the gene ends were 0 bases for V and 2 bases for J; bases not matched to a gene: 3. The germline gives CDR1 SGDLS, CDR2 YYNGEE. In DNA form, the CDR3 reads TGTGCCAGCAGCGTAGAACTAGCGGTTAACACCGGGGAGCTGTTTTTT. Translating it yields CASSVELAVNTGELFF.

The chain uses TRBV27 and TRBJ2-1; unclear D gene. CDR1 is MNHEY and CDR2 is SMNVEV in the germline V gene (reference sequence). The CDR3 spans 15 residues. The ends were cut back, 0 bases at V and 5 bases at J, with 11 bases in the middle. As DNA, the CDR3 is TGTGCCAGCAGTTTATCGAAATTCGCTGACAATGAGCAGTTCTTC. Its translation: CASSLSKFADNEQFF.

The sample holds one count of this clone. The chain joins TRBV6-6 to TRBJ1-2; D unresolved. Trimming cost V 4 bases and J 4 bases, with 10 bases left between them. The germline gives CDR1 MNHNY, CDR2 SVGAGI (reference sequence). The CDR3 extends over 13 amino acids. In DNA, the CDR3 is TGTGCCAGCAGTTCGGTACAGCGCTATGGCTACACCTTC. Amino acid sequence: CASSSVQRYGYTF.

V usage is TRBV13 and J usage is TRBJ2-5; 9 nucleotides align to TRBD2. The germline V gene has CDR1 PRHDT and CDR2 FYEKMQ (reference sequence). The CDR3 sequence is 17 residues long. V shed 4 bases, J shed 2 bases, and the junction held 11 bases outside the gene matches. The CDR3 is CASSSPGIAGDQETQYF. Here the CDR3 DNA reads TGTGCCAGCAGCTCCCCAGGGATAGCGGGAGATCAAGAGACCCAGTACTTC.

The chain couples TRBV19 to TRBJ2-7; 8 bases are a match to TRBD2. The CDR3 totals 15 residues. Germline V gives CDR1 LNHDA, CDR2 SQIVND (reference sequence). With 3 bases clipped from V and 3 bases from J, the junction kept 7 bases outside the gene matches. CDR3 in DNA: TGTGCCAGTAGTATTACCGGGACTAGTAACTACGAGCAGTACTTC. Its protein product is CASSITGTSNYEQYF.

The J gene is TRBJ2-1, the V gene TRBV4-1; perhaps TRBD1 as D (5 bases). V dropped 3 bases and J dropped 9 bases, with 12 bases sitting between them. Germline CDR1 MGHRA, CDR2 YSYEKL. This CDR3 comprises 13 residues. In nucleotides, the CDR3 is TGCGCCAGCAGCCAGAGCAGGGTGAGTGAGCAGTTCTTC. Translated, it gives CASSQSRVSEQFF.

CDR3 in DNA: TGTGCCAGCAGCTTGCTGGCAACTAATGAAAAACTGTTTTTT. As protein: CASSLLATNEKLFF. The V and J genes are TRBV5-4 and TRBJ1-4; no clear D gene. With 1 base removed from V and 0 bases from J, the gap between germline ends came to 4 bases. In germline, CDR1 is SGHNT, CDR2 YYREEE (reference sequence). The CDR3 is 14 residues long. Drawing the rest from reference TRBV5-4 and TRBJ1-4, the complete variable domain is ETGVTQSPTHLIKTRGQQVTLRCSSQSGHNTVSWYQQALGQGPQFIFQYYREEENGRGNFPPRFSGLQFPNYSSELNVNALELDDSALYLCASSLLATNEKLFFGSGTQLSVL.

The chain has TRBV30 and TRBJ2-3; D gene ambiguous. This CDR3 region has 13 residues. The germline V and J ends were trimmed by 0 bases and 4 bases, with 8 bases remaining between them. From germline, CDR1 is GTSNPN and CDR2 SVGIG (reference sequence). The CDR3 sequence is CAWSVASPDTQYF. In DNA form, the CDR3 reads TGTGCCTGGAGTGTAGCTTCACCAGATACGCAGTATTTT.

V gene TRBV2 combines with J gene TRBJ2-7; 13 nucleotides agree with TRBD2. J gave up 4 bases and V 4 bases, and 7 bases lay outside the gene matches. Germline-derived CDR1 and CDR2 are SNHLY and FYNNEI. This CDR3 is built from 16 residues. CDR3 coding DNA: TGTGCCAGCAGTGGGGGACTAGCGGGGAATTTTTACGAGCAGTACTTC. This encodes CASSGGLAGNFYEQYF.

The genes are TRBV4-2 and TRBJ2-3; D is possibly TRBD1 or TRBD2 (5 bases each). Trimming removed 0 bases at V and 0 bases at J, with 7 bases between. CDR3 size: 15 residues. CDR1 and CDR2 (germline): LGHNA, YNFKEQ. The CDR3 loop reads CASSQDWGSTDTQYF. The CDR3 nucleotides are TGTGCCAGCAGCCAAGATTGGGGGAGCACAGATACGCAGTATTTT.

The chain joins TRBV5-1 to TRBJ2-7; D may be TRBD1 or TRBD2 (5 bases each). Germline CDR1 SGHRS, CDR2 YFSETQ. V gave up 6 bases and J gave up 6 bases, with 25 bases separating them. The CDR3 covers 16 residues. The CDR3 bases are TGCGCCAGCACCTTACCAGAGTTCCGGGACGAGGTCGAGCAGTACTTC. Translated: CASTLPEFRDEVEQYF.

The V gene is TRBV7-2, the J gene TRBJ1-2; D unresolved. V was cut by 1 base and J by 5 bases, with 20 bases left in between. Germline values: CDR1 SGHTA, CDR2 FQGNSA. This CDR3 comprises 17 residues. The CDR3 here is CASSLDFVGQIQYGYTF. The DNA of the CDR3 is TGTGCCAGCAGCTTAGATTTTGTTGGCCAGATCCAATATGGCTACACCTTC. Combining the CDR3 with reference TRBV7-2 and TRBJ1-2 gives the whole variable domain GAGVSQSPSNKVTEKGKDVELRCDPISGHTALYWYRQSLGQGLEFLIYFQGNSAPDKSGLPSDRFSAERTGGSVSTLTIQRTQQEDSAVYLCASSLDFVGQIQYGYTFGSGTRLTVV.